The 32 T cell receptor beta chains reported below all come from one sample, sequenced in a study of blood T cell repertoires in COVID-19. Only in-frame clones appear in the TCRdb table, and some are missing; sequencing was by immunoSEQ multiplex PCR. Of nearly 50,000 clones in the sample, 70% to 90% were seen once. The sample comprised peripheral blood. These receptor sequences come from a woman aged 55 to 70 with acute or convalescent COVID-19.

This chain links TRBV7-3 with TRBJ1-4; D might be TRBD1 (5 bases). V lost 1 base to trimming and J lost 7 bases, with 10 bases between them. CDR3 length equals 14 residues. Germline assignment: CDR1 SGHTA and CDR2 FQGTGA. The CDR3 nucleotides read TGTGCCAGCAGCTTAAAGGGGTCGCGTGAAAAACTGTTTTTT. Its translation: CASSLKGSREKLFF.

This chain links TRBV7-9 with TRBJ2-3; 8 bases map to TRBD2. The CDR3 extends over 15 amino acids. The germline V gene encodes CDR1 SEHNR and CDR2 FQNEAQ (reference sequence). The V segment lost 5 bases and the J segment 2 bases; nucleotides outside the gene matches: 6. CDR3 DNA: TGTGCCAGCAGCGTGCGGGGGGTCGACACAGATACGCAGTATTTT. Translating gives CASSVRGVDTDTQYF.

The chain employs TRBV18 and TRBJ2-1; D possibly corresponds to TRBD2 (5 bases). Trimming removed 5 bases from V and 2 bases from J, with 13 bases in between. This CDR3 region has 15 residues. Germline V gene lookup returns CDR1 KGHSH and CDR2 LQKENI. CDR3 in DNA: TGTGCCAGCTCAATTCGGACGGGGACCTACAATGAGCAGTTCTTC. Translated, it gives CASSIRTGTYNEQFF.

This CDR3 is CASIPGTVSPDYTF. CDR3 DNA: TGTGCCAGCATCCCCGGGACAGTATCGCCTGACTACACCTTC. The gene calls are TRBV7-9 and TRBJ1-2; 7 bases fit TRBD1. The CDR3 covers 14 residues. From germline, CDR1 is SEHNR and CDR2 FQNEAQ (reference sequence). V trimming: 7 bases; J trimming: 10 bases; junction bases outside the gene matches: 15.

There are a few counts of this clone. The CDR3 spells CASSRGLAGGTETQYF. In DNA form, the CDR3 reads TGTGCCAGCAGCCGAGGACTAGCGGGGGGGACAGAGACCCAGTACTTC. This chain uses TRBV11-3 with TRBJ2-5, with 15 positions matching TRBD2. Germline lookup yields CDR1 SGHNT and CDR2 YENEEA. The CDR3 length is 16 residues. With 5 bases clipped from V and 4 bases from J, the junction kept 5 bases outside the gene matches. Based on the CDR3 plus reference TRBV11-3 and TRBJ2-5, the full variable domain is EAGVVQSPRYKIIEKKQPVAFWCNPISGHNTLYWYLQNLGQGPELLIRYENEEAVDDSQLPKDRFSAERLKGVDSTLKIQPAELGDSAVYLCASSRGLAGGTETQYFGPGTRLLVL.

The V and J genes are TRBV29-1 and TRBJ1-3; 7 bases agree with TRBD1. The germline gives CDR1 SQVTM, CDR2 ANQGSEA. The CDR3 spans 18 residues. V was clipped by 2 bases and J by 3 bases; unmatched bases: 16. CDR3 DNA sequence: TGCAGCGTTGAAACCACAGTTGGGGGACAGCGCCGTGGAAACACCATATATTTT. Translated, it gives CSVETTVGGQRRGNTIYF.

CDR3 sequence (DNA): TGTGCCAGCAGCGCCACCGGGACAGTTAACTATGGCTACACCTTC. It translates to CASSATGTVNYGYTF. The rearrangement joins TRBV27 to TRBJ1-2, with 7 bases aligning to TRBD1. The CDR3 totals 15 residues. J lost 1 base, V lost 6 bases, and 8 bases had no gene match. Germline CDR1 is MNHEY and CDR2 is SMNVEV (reference sequence).

CDR3 residues: CASSFQGVGTDTQYF. In nucleotides, the CDR3 is TGTGCCAGCAGCTTCCAGGGCGTTGGCACAGATACGCAGTATTTT. V is TRBV5-8 and J is TRBJ2-3, with a tentative D call TRBD1 (5 bases). The CDR3 length is 15 residues. Trimming removed 2 bases from V and 1 base from J, with 11 bases in between. Germline CDR1 SGHTS, CDR2 YDEGEE.

The chain recombines TRBV18 with TRBJ2-1; D gene unclear. Trimming shortened V by 4 bases and J by 8 bases, and 18 bases separated the two germline ends. From germline, CDR1 is KGHSH and CDR2 LQKENI. The CDR3 extends over 15 amino acids. CDR3 bases: TGTGCCAGCTCACTTACAAGAGGATCAAGCCATGAGCAGTTCTTC. It specifies CASSLTRGSSHEQFF.

The chain employs TRBV12-5 and TRBJ1-2; tentative D call: TRBD1 (6 bases). CDR3 length: 14 residues. Trimming shortened V by 6 bases and J by 6 bases, and 17 bases separated the two germline ends. Germline V gives CDR1 LGHNT, CDR2 FRNRAP. The CDR3 is CASGLGQMEDGYTF. For the CDR3, the DNA is TGTGCTAGTGGCCTCGGACAGATGGAAGATGGCTACACCTTC.

The chain employs TRBV6-6 and TRBJ1-4, with D perhaps matching TRBD1 (5 bases). This CDR3 contains 15 residues. V lost 0 bases and J lost 8, with 13 bases in between. Germline assignment: CDR1 MNHNY and CDR2 SVGAGI (reference sequence). Here the CDR3 reads CASSYSGQGEEKLFF. The CDR3 DNA reads TGTGCCAGCAGTTACTCTGGGCAGGGCGAGGAAAAACTGTTTTTT.

This chain joins TRBV7-3 and TRBJ2-7; possible D gene TRBD1, 5 bases. The germline V and J ends were trimmed by 5 bases and 2 bases, with 13 bases remaining between them. CDR1 is SGHTA, CDR2 FQGTGA, per germline. The CDR3 is 14 residues long. CDR3 amino acids: CASSPQAGPYEQYF. The DNA of the CDR3 is TGTGCCAGCAGCCCCCAGGCAGGGCCCTACGAGCAGTACTTC.

The chain employs TRBV30 and TRBJ1-4, with D possibly matching TRBD1 (5 bases). The CDR3 runs 15 residues. Trimming removed 3 bases at V and 5 bases at J, with 16 bases between. The V gene's germline CDR1 is GTSNPN and CDR2 SVGIG (reference sequence). The CDR3 region has the DNA TGTGCCTGGAGGAACCAACAGGTGCTCAATGAAAAACTGTTTTTT. Protein: CAWRNQQVLNEKLFF.

Only one count was recorded for this clone. The rearrangement uses TRBV12-5 and TRBJ2-7, with no clear D. The CDR3 runs 12 residues. The V end lost 3 bases, the J end lost 4 bases, and 7 bases lay between the germline ends. The germline V gene encodes CDR1 LGHNT and CDR2 FRNRAP. In DNA, the CDR3 is TGTGCTAGTGGTTTTTACGAGTACGAGCAGTACTTC. It is translated as CASGFYEYEQYF.

The chain is built from TRBV5-1 and TRBJ2-2; TRBD2 matches at 8 bases. The V gene end was trimmed by 1 base and the J gene end by 1 base; junction bases not matched to a gene: 0. The CDR3 consists of 15 residues. CDR1 is SGHRS and CDR2 is YFSETQ in the germline V gene. For the CDR3, the DNA is TGCGCCAGCAGCTTGCTAGCGGGGAACACCGGGGAGCTGTTTTTT. Translated, it gives CASSLLAGNTGELFF. Full variable domain (missing parts from reference TRBV5-1 and TRBJ2-2): KAGVTQTPRYLIKTRGQQVTLSCSPISGHRSVSWYQQTPGQGLQFLFEYFSETQRNKGNFPGRFSGRQFSNSRSEMNVSTLELGDSALYLCASSLLAGNTGELFFGEGSRLTVL.

This clone showed up just once. This chain connects TRBV9 to TRBJ2-7; the D is unclear. Trimming left V 0 bases short and J 2 bases short, with 15 bases between. CDR3 length: 16 amino acids. The germline CDR1 and CDR2 sequences are SGDLS and YYNGEE. In DNA, the CDR3 is TGTGCCAGCAGCGTAGCTAGAAACGCCCCGACCTACGAGCAGTACTTC. Protein sequence: CASSVARNAPTYEQYF.

The gene calls are TRBV7-9 and TRBJ2-4, with D tentatively TRBD2 (6 bases). Per the germline V gene, CDR1 is SEHNR and CDR2 is FQNEAQ (reference sequence). CDR3 length: 16 amino acids. The V end was cut by 1 base, the J end by 6 bases, with 16 bases between. For the CDR3, the DNA is TGTGCCAGCAGCTTAGAACGGGGGATTCAAAGAAACATTCAGTACTTC. Encoded protein: CASSLERGIQRNIQYF.

This clone was found once. This chain links TRBV11-3 with TRBJ2-7; 11 bases match TRBD2. The CDR3 sequence is 15 residues long. Germline CDR1 reads SGHNT; CDR2 reads YENEEA. The V gene end was trimmed by 5 bases and the J gene end by 6 bases; junction bases not matched to a gene: 9. The CDR3 sequence is CASSPNGLAGSEQYF. The CDR3 DNA is TGTGCCAGCAGCCCGAACGGACTAGCGGGTTCCGAGCAGTACTTC.

This clone has just a few counts. This chain uses TRBV11-2 with TRBJ1-3, with 8 bases matching TRBD1. The CDR3 contains 15 residues. Per germline, CDR1 SGHAT and CDR2 FQNNGV. V lost 2 bases and J lost 6; bases outside the gene matches: 6. The CDR3 DNA reads as TGTGCCAGCAGCTTACCCCAGACAGGGGCAAACACCATATATTTT. Protein: CASSLPQTGANTIYF.

The J gene is TRBJ2-3, the V gene TRBV5-4, with unresolved D. This CDR3 is 13 amino acids long. V lost 3 bases and J 9 bases, leaving 14 bases between the germline ends. The V gene's germline CDR1 is SGHNT and CDR2 YYREEE (reference sequence). The CDR3 DNA is TGTGCCAGCAGCTCTCTCCGGGTGAAGACGCAGTATTTT. It specifies CASSSLRVKTQYF. Full variable domain (rest looked up from reference TRBV5-4 and TRBJ2-3): ETGVTQSPTHLIKTRGQQVTLRCSSQSGHNTVSWYQQALGQGPQFIFQYYREEENGRGNFPPRFSGLQFPNYSSELNVNALELDDSALYLCASSSLRVKTQYFGPGTRLTVL.

This clone was recorded only once. The chain links TRBV5-1 to TRBJ1-1, with a weak D call TRBD1 (5 bases). The length of the CDR3 is 14 residues. The germline gives CDR1 SGHRS, CDR2 YFSETQ. Trimming removed 4 bases at V and 1 base at J, with 11 bases between. The CDR3 nucleotides are TGCGCCAGCAGCGGAACCAGGGAGAACACTGAAGCTTTCTTT. This codes for CASSGTRENTEAFF.

This clone was detected a few times. V gene TRBV5-1 combines with J gene TRBJ2-3, with a weak D call TRBD2 (6 bases). V shed 1 base and J shed 3 bases, with 12 bases lying between them. CDR3 size: 15 residues. Germline V gene sequence: CDR1 SGHRS, CDR2 YFSETQ. DNA for the CDR3: TGCGCCAGCAGCTTGCGGCGGGGCACGACAGATACGCAGTATTTT. Translation: CASSLRRGTTDTQYF. Full variable domain (remainder filled in from reference TRBV5-1 and TRBJ2-3): KAGVTQTPRYLIKTRGQQVTLSCSPISGHRSVSWYQQTPGQGLQFLFEYFSETQRNKGNFPGRFSGRQFSNSRSEMNVSTLELGDSALYLCASSLRRGTTDTQYFGPGTRLTVL.

This chain joins TRBV7-9 and TRBJ2-1; D remains unclear. CDR1 is SEHNR, CDR2 FQNEAQ, per germline (reference sequence). V was trimmed by 5 bases and J by 7 bases, leaving 18 bases between them. This CDR3 spans 15 amino acids. CDR3 sequence (DNA): TGTGCCAGCAGCCTAACCGCCCCTGCGAGTAATGAGCAGTTCTTC. It encodes CASSLTAPASNEQFF.

The chain uses TRBV29-1 and TRBJ2-5; TRBD1 matches 7 bases. CDR3 length equals 13 residues. Trimming at V came to 6 bases and at J to 4 bases, leaving 8 bases not matched to a gene. CDR1 SQVTM and CDR2 ANQGSEA come from the germline V gene. DNA for the CDR3: TGCAGCGTCAGACAGGGATCGGGAGAGACCCAGTACTTC. This translates into CSVRQGSGETQYF.

The V call is TRBV3-1 (or the pseudogene TRBV3-2), the J call TRBJ2-1; a weak D match, TRBD2 (5 bases). From germline, CDR1 is LGHDT and CDR2 YNNKEL (reference sequence). The CDR3 consists of 13 residues. V was trimmed by 0 bases and J by 8 bases, leaving 8 bases between them. CDR3 residues: CASSQEEGDEQFF. The CDR3 region has the DNA TGTGCCAGCAGCCAAGAAGAGGGAGATGAGCAGTTCTTC.

The sample holds one count of this clone. This chain connects TRBV12-5 to TRBJ2-1; 9 bases align to TRBD2. CDR3 size: 15 residues. Germline values: CDR1 LGHNT, CDR2 FRNRAP. V lost 6 bases to trimming and J lost 10 bases; unmatched junction nucleotides: 13. CDR3 coding DNA: TGTGCTAGTGGCCCCGGGACTAGCCGCGGGAAGGAGCAGTTCTTC. This gives the protein CASGPGTSRGKEQFF.

The chain links TRBV3-1 (or the pseudogene TRBV3-2) to TRBJ1-1, with D possibly being TRBD1 (5 bases). The CDR3 is 15 amino acids. Germline CDR1 and CDR2: LGHDT and YNNKEL (reference sequence). The V end was cut by 1 base, the J end by 3 bases, with 12 bases between. The CDR3 nucleotides read TGTGCCAGCAGCCAAGGGCCAAGGGGTTACACTGAAGCTTTCTTT. This sequence encodes CASSQGPRGYTEAFF.

The rearrangement uses TRBV3-1 (or the pseudogene TRBV3-2) and TRBJ1-5; unclear D gene. Trimming took off 4 bases at V and 0 bases at J, with 10 bases between the two ends. Looked up from germline, CDR1 is LGHDT and CDR2 is YNNKEL (reference sequence). The CDR3 sequence is 15 residues long. CDR3 DNA sequence: TGTGCCAGCAGCCCCGGAGCCAATAGCAATCAGCCCCAGCATTTT. Protein product: CASSPGANSNQPQHF.

This chain connects TRBV25-1 to TRBJ2-1; 7 bases agree with TRBD2. The trim removed 3 bases at V and 9 bases at J, leaving 11 bases unmatched. Germline CDR1 is MGHDK and CDR2 is SYGVNS. The CDR3 length is 15 residues. CDR3 sequence: CASSDPTTSAGEQFF. CDR3 DNA: TGTGCCAGCAGTGACCCAACTACTAGCGCTGGTGAGCAGTTCTTC.

This clone was counted a single time. The chain recombines TRBV27 with TRBJ1-2; no clear D. Germline V gene sequence: CDR1 MNHEY, CDR2 SMNVEV (reference sequence). This CDR3 is 14 amino acids long. Trimming stripped 5 bases from V and 8 bases from J, with 18 bases between. The DNA of the CDR3 is TGTGCCAGCAGTCCGGCGGCAGCCCGCTGGGGCTACACCTTC. It codes for CASSPAAARWGYTF.

The chain couples TRBV9 to TRBJ1-2; the match to TRBD1 covers 8 bases. J lost 8 bases, V lost 7 bases, and 7 bases had no gene match. The CDR3 sequence is 12 residues long. Germline V gene lookup returns CDR1 SGDLS and CDR2 YYNGEE. CDR3 sequence: CASVRTGNGYTF. CDR3 bases: TGTGCCAGCGTAAGGACAGGGAACGGCTACACCTTC.

The rearrangement joins TRBV5-1 to TRBJ2-1, with TRBD1 matching 9 bases. Germline trimming cut 4 bases from V and 5 bases from J; bases unmatched to any gene: 7. This CDR3 is built from 15 residues. Looked up from germline, CDR1 is SGHRS and CDR2 is YFSETQ. CDR3 in DNA: TGCGCCAGCAGCACCCGGGACAGGGCAAACAATGAGCAGTTCTTC. This sequence encodes CASSTRDRANNEQFF.